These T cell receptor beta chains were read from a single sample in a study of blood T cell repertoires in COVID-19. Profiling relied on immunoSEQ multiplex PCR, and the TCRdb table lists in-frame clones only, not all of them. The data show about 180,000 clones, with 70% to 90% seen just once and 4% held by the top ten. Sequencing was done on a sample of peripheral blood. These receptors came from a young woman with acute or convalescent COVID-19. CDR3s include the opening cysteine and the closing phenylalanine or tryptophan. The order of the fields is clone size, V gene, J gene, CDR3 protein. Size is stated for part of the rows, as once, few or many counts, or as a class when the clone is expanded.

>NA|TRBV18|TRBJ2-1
CASSRNQGLLLNEQFF
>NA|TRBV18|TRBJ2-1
CASSPSGRENEQFF
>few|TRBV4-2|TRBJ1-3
CASSDPGGNTIYF
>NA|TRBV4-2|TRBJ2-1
CASSQEGGEQFF
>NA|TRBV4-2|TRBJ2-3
CASSLSGGPSTDTQYF
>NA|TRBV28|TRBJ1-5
CASTRTALEDQPQHF
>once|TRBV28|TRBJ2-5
CASSLRLRLGTQYF
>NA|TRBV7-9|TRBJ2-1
CASSLEGSGDQFF
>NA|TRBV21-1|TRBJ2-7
CASSHLGTSGRQGTYEQYF
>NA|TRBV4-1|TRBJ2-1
CASSRYPGEQFF
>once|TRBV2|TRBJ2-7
CASSRAGGAYEQYF
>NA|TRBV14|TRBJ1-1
CASSQEREGTEAFF
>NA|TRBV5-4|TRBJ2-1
CASSFLPDYGEQFF